This is a list of T cell receptor beta chains from one sample in a study of shared clonotypes between healthy human individuals. Generated by immunoSEQ multiplex PCR, the TCRdb table keeps only in-frame clones and is missing some. The repertoire has over 2 million clones, approximately 94% of them found once; the top ten carry about 1.1%. The sequenced sample was naive CD8+ T cells sorted from blood. The receptors come from a young man in good health. Both conserved end residues are part of each CDR3. Fields, in order: V gene, clone size, D gene, J gene, CDR3 DNA, CDR3 protein. D genes are given only for firm matches. The size entry is marked missing in some rows and otherwise reads once, few, many or a size class.

>TRBV4-2|NA|TRBD1|TRBJ1-1
TGTGCCAGCAGCCGGAAACAGGGGGACACTGAAGCTTTCTTT
CASSRKQGDTEAFF
>TRBV27|NA|NA|TRBJ2-7
TGTGCCAGCAGTTTGGGGCGGGAAGAACACGAGCAGTACTTC
CASSLGREEHEQYF
>TRBV11-2|NA|NA|TRBJ1-2
TGTGCCAGCAGCTTAGATAGGTTGGGGACCTATGGCTACACCTTC
CASSLDRLGTYGYTF
>TRBV6-5|NA|NA|TRBJ2-7
TGTGCCAGCAGTTACGACCGGACCTCCTACGAGCAGTACTTC
CASSYDRTSYEQYF
>TRBV29-1|NA|NA|TRBJ1-1
TGCAGCGTTGACTTTGCAGGGCCGGGTGAAGCTTTCTTT
CSVDFAGPGEAFF
>TRBV5-4|NA|NA|TRBJ1-1
TGTGCCAGCCGTTCGGGCGGAACTGAAGCTTTCTTT
CASRSGGTEAFF
>TRBV11-2|NA|NA|TRBJ2-4
TGTGCCAGCAGCCAAGGAGGGGACATTCAGTACTTC
CASSQGGDIQYF
>TRBV2|NA|NA|TRBJ2-1
TGTGCCAGCGTAGCGCACGTCGATGAGCAGTTCTTC
CASVAHVDEQFF
>TRBV29-1|NA|TRBD1|TRBJ2-7
TGCAGCGCTTATGGGACAGAGACCTACGAGCAGTACTTC
CSAYGTETYEQYF
>TRBV11-2|once|NA|TRBJ2-1
TGTGCCAGCAGCTTAGGCGGGAATCTAGACAATGAGCAGTTCTTC
CASSLGGNLDNEQFF
>TRBV2|NA|NA|TRBJ2-6
TGTGCCAGCAGTGACGTCGGGTTAGCGGGGGCCAACGTCCTGACTTTC
CASSDVGLAGANVLTF
>TRBV19|once|NA|TRBJ2-2
TGTGCCAGTAGGTCCGGCACCGGGGAGCTGTTTTTT
CASRSGTGELFF
>TRBV6-6|once|NA|TRBJ2-2
TGTGCCACCCTTGACGGTCCTAACACCGGGGAGCTGTTTTTT
CATLDGPNTGELFF
>TRBV5-4|NA|TRBD1|TRBJ2-1
TGTGCCAGCAAGCGGGACAGGGGTGTCGGTGAGCAGTTCTTC
CASKRDRGVGEQFF
>TRBV7-6|NA|TRBD2|TRBJ2-1
TGTGCCAGCAGCTCTCCCGGGACTAGCGGGATGTATGAGCAGTTCTTC
CASSSPGTSGMYEQFF
>TRBV6-5|NA|NA|TRBJ1-5
TGTGCCAGCAGTTACGGGGGGAGTCAGCCCCAGCATTTT
CASSYGGSQPQHF
>TRBV6-5|NA|NA|TRBJ2-5
TGTGCCAGCTCGTGGGGGGAAAATTTTAAGACCCAGTACTTC
CASSWGENFKTQYF
>TRBV4-1|NA|NA|TRBJ2-1
TGCGCCAGCAGCCAAACTCTCAACTCCCCATTCAATGAGCAGTTCTTC
CASSQTLNSPFNEQFF
>TRBV27|NA|NA|TRBJ2-7
TGTGCCAGCAGTTCTACAGGGTCCTCCTACGAGCAGTACTTC
CASSSTGSSYEQYF
>TRBV7-6|NA|TRBD1|TRBJ2-7
TGTGCCAGCAGCCGAAATGACAGGGGCTCCTACGAGCAGTACTTC
CASSRNDRGSYEQYF
>TRBV30|few|NA|TRBJ1-1
TGTGCCTGGGACAGAAACACTGAAGCTTTCTTT
CAWDRNTEAFF
>TRBV7-9|NA|TRBD2|TRBJ2-5
TGTGCCAGCAGCCAGGGACTAGCGGGGGGACAAGAGACCCAGTACTTC
CASSQGLAGGQETQYF
>TRBV5-1|once|NA|TRBJ2-1
TGCGCCAGCAGCCTGAAGGAGGGCCGGGATGAGCAGTTCTTC
CASSLKEGRDEQFF
>TRBV10-3|NA|TRBD1|TRBJ2-5
TGTGCCATCAGTGTCGGGACAGAGGAGACCCAGTACTTC
CAISVGTEETQYF
>TRBV6-1|NA|TRBD2|TRBJ2-7
TGTGCCAGCAGTGAAGGTGCTAGCGGGACCTACGAGCAGTACTTC
CASSEGASGTYEQYF
>TRBV7-2|NA|NA|TRBJ2-7
TGTGCCAGCAGCTCTGGGGGCGCCTACGAGCAGTACTTC
CASSSGGAYEQYF
>TRBV2|NA|TRBD2|TRBJ2-2
TGTGCCAGCAGTGACCCTTGGCGGGAGGTCGGGGAGCTGTTTTTT
CASSDPWREVGELFF
>TRBV7-9|NA|NA|TRBJ1-6
TGTGCCAGCAGCGCCTTCGGACTCCAGGCCCTCCACTTT
CASSAFGLQALHF
>TRBV5-1|NA|NA|TRBJ2-5
TGCGCCAGCAGCTTAACAGCGGAGACCCAGTACTTC
CASSLTAETQYF
>TRBV13|NA|TRBD2|TRBJ2-2
TGTGCCAGCAGCCAGAGGACTAGCGGGAGCGCCGGGGAGCTGTTTTTT
CASSQRTSGSAGELFF
>TRBV4-1|NA|NA|TRBJ1-5
TGCGCCAGCAGCCAAGGTCAGGGCGACCAGCCCCAGCATTTT
CASSQGQGDQPQHF
>TRBV5-4|NA|TRBD1|TRBJ2-7
TGTGCCAGCAGCTACACGACCGGGACAGGGGAAGCCTACGAGCAGTACTTC
CASSYTTGTGEAYEQYF
>TRBV4-1|once|TRBD1|TRBJ2-7
TGCGCCAGCAGCCAGCGACAGGGGGAATACGAGCAGTACTTC
CASSQRQGEYEQYF
>TRBV11-1|NA|TRBD1|TRBJ1-2
TGTGCCAGCAGCGGGGCTGACAGGGAATCTTCCTATGGCTACACCTTC
CASSGADRESSYGYTF
>TRBV5-1|NA|TRBD1|TRBJ1-2
TGCGCCAGCAGCTTGGCCGGGACAGCTAACTATGGCTACACCTTC
CASSLAGTANYGYTF
>TRBV10-3|NA|NA|TRBJ2-2
TGTGCCACACTACTGCAAGACACCGGGGAGCTGTTTTTT
CATLLQDTGELFF
>TRBV2|NA|NA|TRBJ1-1
TGTGCCAGCAGTGAAAGAACAGGGACCACTGAAGCTTTCTTT
CASSERTGTTEAFF
>TRBV9|NA|NA|TRBJ2-7
TGTGCCAGCAGCGTAGGAAACACAGGTTCTTCCTACGAGCAGTACTTC
CASSVGNTGSSYEQYF
>TRBV7-8|NA|NA|TRBJ2-5
TGTGCCAGCAGCCCCAGTCAAGGATTGAGGGAGACCCAGTACTTC
CASSPSQGLRETQYF
>TRBV4-1|once|NA|TRBJ2-7
TGCGCCAGCAGCCAAGGGCTGGTCTACGAGCAGTACTTC
CASSQGLVYEQYF
>TRBV6-5|NA|NA|TRBJ2-5
TGTGCCAGCGGGGCGGTAGAAGAGACCCAGTACTTC
CASGAVEETQYF
>TRBV5-4|NA|NA|TRBJ2-7
TGTGCCAGCAGCTCAGCCCCGGGCCACTACGAGCAGTACTTC
CASSSAPGHYEQYF
>TRBV9|NA|NA|TRBJ2-3
TGTGCCAGCAGCTCCGGGACTCAACATCGCACAGATACGCAGTATTTT
CASSSGTQHRTDTQYF
>TRBV4-1|NA|NA|TRBJ2-5
TGCGCCAGCAGCCCCGAAGGGGAGGCCCACCAAGAGACCCAGTACTTC
CASSPEGEAHQETQYF
>TRBV2|once|NA|TRBJ1-6
TGTGCCAGCAGAGCGCAATGGGATTTCAATAATTCACCCCTCCACTTT
CASRAQWDFNNSPLHF
>TRBV27|NA|NA|TRBJ2-3
TGTGCCAGCAGAAAGGAAGGGACCGTTTTAGATACGCAGTATTTT
CASRKEGTVLDTQYF
>TRBV13|NA|TRBD1|TRBJ1-6
TGTGCCAGCAGCAGTACAGGGGTGTTGAATTCACCCCTCCACTTT
CASSSTGVLNSPLHF
>TRBV7-2|NA|NA|TRBJ2-7
TGTGCCAGCACCTCATTCGGGGGTCCAACCTACGAGCAGTACTTC
CASTSFGGPTYEQYF
>TRBV19|NA|TRBD1|TRBJ2-7
TGTGCCAGTAGTGGGGGTTTACAGGGGTCGGCCGAGCAGTACTTC
CASSGGLQGSAEQYF
>TRBV7-9|NA|NA|TRBJ2-1
TGTGCCAGCAGCTTATATGGGGAGCAGTTCTTC
CASSLYGEQFF
>TRBV11-2|NA|TRBD1|TRBJ1-1
TGTGCCAGCAGCTTGCACAGGGGGACTGAAGCTTTCTTT
CASSLHRGTEAFF